This entry is about one T cell receptor (beta chain). The antigen is unknown. The CD8+ and CD4+ T cells were negatively isolated, with the TEMRA cells enriched by FACS. The data originate from a study of CD8 T cells in Susac syndrome. The overall study: When blood was drawn, patients with Susac syndrome were on intravenous immunoglobulin alone, on corticosteroids, or therapy-naive. Study-level results: CD4+ T cell repertoires in Susac syndrome exhibited no evidence of clonal expansion.

Random hexamers were used to reverse transcribe an amount of about 0.5 to 1 ug RNA. TCRdb re-called the immunoSEQ multiplex PCR reads with MiXCR, one entry per CDR3 protein. Of 150,000 or so distinct CDR3 sequences in the sample, roughly 95% are singletons; the top ten hold approximately 0.12%. CDR3 length equals 14 residues. V shed 5 bases, J shed 3 bases, and the junction held 4 bases outside the gene matches. Looked up from germline, CDR1 is SGHNT and CDR2 is YYREEE (reference sequence). The material sequenced was CD4+ T cells from PBMCs. The sequence was obtained from a human donor with Susac syndrome. The chain has TRBV5-4 and TRBJ1-2, with 10 nucleotides matching TRBD1. The CDR3: CASRWTGGDYGYTF. The CDR3, as DNA: TGTGCCAGCAGATGGACAGGGGGGGACTATGGCTACACCTTC.